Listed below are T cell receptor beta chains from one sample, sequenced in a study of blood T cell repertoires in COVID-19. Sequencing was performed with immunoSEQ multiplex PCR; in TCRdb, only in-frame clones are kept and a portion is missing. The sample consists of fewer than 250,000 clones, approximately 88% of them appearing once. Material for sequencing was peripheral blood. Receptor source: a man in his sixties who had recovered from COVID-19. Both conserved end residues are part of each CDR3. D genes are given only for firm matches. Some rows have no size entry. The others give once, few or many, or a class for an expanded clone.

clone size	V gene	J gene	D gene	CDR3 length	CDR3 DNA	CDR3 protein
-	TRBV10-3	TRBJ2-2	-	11	TGTGCCATCGACCCGGGAGGGGAGCTGTTTTTT	CAIDPGGELFF
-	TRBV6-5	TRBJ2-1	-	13	TGTGCCAGCAGTTACTCTGGGGCGAATGAGCAGTTCTTC	CASSYSGANEQFF
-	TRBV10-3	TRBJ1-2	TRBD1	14	TGTGCCATCAGTGAGTCGGACAGGGCCTATGGCTACACCTTC	CAISESDRAYGYTF
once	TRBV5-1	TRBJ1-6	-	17	TGCGCCAGCAGCTTGGCCGAGGGGGACTCCTATAATTCACCCCTCCACTTT	CASSLAEGDSYNSPLHF
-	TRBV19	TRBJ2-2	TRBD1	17	TGTGCCAGTAGTCTCCCTAGGACAGGGGTGCTCACCGGGGAGCTGTTTTTT	CASSLPRTGVLTGELFF
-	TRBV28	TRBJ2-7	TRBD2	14	TGTGCCAGCAGTTTCTACGGGAGGAACCACGAGCAGTACTTC	CASSFYGRNHEQYF
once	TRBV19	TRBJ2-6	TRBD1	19	TGTGCCAGTAGTAACCGAGGGACAGGGGGCCTTTCTGGGGCCAACGTCCTGACTTTC	CASSNRGTGGLSGANVLTF
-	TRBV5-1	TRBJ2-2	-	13	TGCGCCAGCAGCTTGGCGGGAAACGGGGAGCTGTTTTTT	CASSLAGNGELFF
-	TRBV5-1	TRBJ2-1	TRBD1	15	TGCGCCAGCCGGCCAGGGGGCTTGGGAGACAATGAGCAGTTCTTC	CASRPGGLGDNEQFF
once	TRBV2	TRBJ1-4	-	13	TGTGCCAGCAGCAGGGGTCCCAATGAAAAACTGTTTTTT	CASSRGPNEKLFF
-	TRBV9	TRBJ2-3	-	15	TGTGCCAGCAGCGTAGGGGACTTCTACACAGATACGCAGTATTTT	CASSVGDFYTDTQYF
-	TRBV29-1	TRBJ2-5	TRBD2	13	TGCAGCGTTGAGGGCGGGAGGGGGGAGACCCAGTACTTC	CSVEGGRGETQYF
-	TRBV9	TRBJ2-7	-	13	TGTGCCAGCAGCGTAGACGGGGAGCACGAGCAGTACTTC	CASSVDGEHEQYF
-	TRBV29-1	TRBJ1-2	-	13	TGCAGCGTTGACGGGGGGCGCGACTATGGCTACACCTTC	CSVDGGRDYGYTF
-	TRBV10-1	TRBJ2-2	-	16	TGCGCCAGCAGTGAGTCGGAGGCGTCGAACACCGGGGAGCTGTTTTTT	CASSESEASNTGELFF
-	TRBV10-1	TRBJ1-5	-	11	TGCCCCAACTTTAGCAATCAGCCCCAGCATTTT	CPNFSNQPQHF
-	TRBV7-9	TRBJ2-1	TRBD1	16	TGTGCCAGCAGCCTAGCTCCCGGGACAGGGGGCAATGAGCAGTTCTTC	CASSLAPGTGGNEQFF
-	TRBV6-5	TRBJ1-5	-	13	TGTGCCAGCAGGACAGGTTTCAATCAGCCCCAGCATTTT	CASRTGFNQPQHF
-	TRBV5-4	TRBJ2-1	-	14	TGTGCCAGCAGCTGGATGACAGCGTCGGATGAGCAGTTCTTC	CASSWMTASDEQFF
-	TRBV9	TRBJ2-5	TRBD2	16	TGTGCCAGCAGCGTAGAGGGACTAGCTAGTTTAGTGACCCAGTACTTC	CASSVEGLASLVTQYF
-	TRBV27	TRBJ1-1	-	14	TGTGCCAGCAGTTTAAAACAGGTTGACACTGAAGCTTTCTTT	CASSLKQVDTEAFF
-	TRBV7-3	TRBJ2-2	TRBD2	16	TGTGCCAGCAGCCGGGGGGGACTAGCGAACACCGGGGAGCTGTTTTTT	CASSRGGLANTGELFF
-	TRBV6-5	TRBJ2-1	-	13	TGTGCCAGCGGGACTCTCTCCTACAATGAGCAGTTCTTC	CASGTLSYNEQFF
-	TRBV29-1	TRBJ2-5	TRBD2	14	TGCAGCGGGACGACTAGCGGGGGGCCTGGGGCCCAGTACTTC	CSGTTSGGPGAQYF
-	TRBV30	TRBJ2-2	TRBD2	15	TGTGCCTGGAGTGTAGCTAGCGGGAGAAGCGGGGAGCTGTTTTTT	CAWSVASGRSGELFF
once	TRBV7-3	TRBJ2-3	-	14	TGTGCCAGCAGCCCGGACATTAGCACAGATACGCAGTATTTT	CASSPDISTDTQYF
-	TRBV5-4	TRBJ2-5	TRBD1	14	TGTGCCAGCAGCCCCGGGACAGTACAAGAGACCCAGTACTTC	CASSPGTVQETQYF
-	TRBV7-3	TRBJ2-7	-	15	TGTGCCAGCAGCGCAATGGGGGGAACTTCCTACGAGCAGTACTTC	CASSAMGGTSYEQYF
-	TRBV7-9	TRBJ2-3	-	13	TGTGCCAGCAGCTTAATCGCGTGGGATACGCAGTATTTT	CASSLIAWDTQYF
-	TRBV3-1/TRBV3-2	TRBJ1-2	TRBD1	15	TGTGCCAGCAGCCCCGCCCGAGGTAACAGGGGCGGCTACACCTTC	CASSPARGNRGGYTF
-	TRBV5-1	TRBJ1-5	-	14	TGCGCCAGCAGCTTGTTAGGAGGGCTTCAGCCCCAGCATTTT	CASSLLGGLQPQHF
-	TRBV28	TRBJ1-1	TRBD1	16	TGTGCCAGCAGTTCCCCTGCCAGGGGGTTCCAGACTGAAGCTTTCTTT	CASSSPARGFQTEAFF
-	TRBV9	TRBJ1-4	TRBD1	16	TGTGCCAGCAGCGCTGGACAGGGGAGAACTAATGAAAAACTGTTTTTT	CASSAGQGRTNEKLFF
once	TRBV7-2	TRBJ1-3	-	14	TGTGCCAGCAGCCCTCAGTACTCTGGAAACACCATATATTTT	CASSPQYSGNTIYF
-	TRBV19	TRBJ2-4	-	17	TGTGCCAGTAGTATAACCCCAGGCGCCCAAGCCAAAAACATTCAGTACTTC	CASSITPGAQAKNIQYF
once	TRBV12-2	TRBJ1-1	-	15	TGTGCAAGTCGTTGCTCCGGACTGCCGAACACTGAAGCTTTCTTT	CASRCSGLPNTEAFF
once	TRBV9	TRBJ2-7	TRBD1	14	TGTGCCAGCAGCGATGGGACAGGGACCGCCGAGCAGTACTTC	CASSDGTGTAEQYF
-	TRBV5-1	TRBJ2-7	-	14	TGCGCCAGCAGCTTGGTTGCGGGGAACTACGAGCAGTACTTC	CASSLVAGNYEQYF
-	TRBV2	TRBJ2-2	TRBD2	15	TGTGCCAGCAGTCGACTAGCGGGGGGCACCGGGGAGCTGTTTTTT	CASSRLAGGTGELFF
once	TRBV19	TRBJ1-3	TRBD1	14	TGTGCCAGTGCTACGACAGGGACTGGAAACACCATATATTTT	CASATTGTGNTIYF
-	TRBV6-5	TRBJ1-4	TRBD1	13	TGTGCCAGCGGTCGGACAGGGTGGGGCAAACTGTTTTTT	CASGRTGWGKLFF
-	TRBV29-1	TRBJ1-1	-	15	TGCAGCGTTGAGGTCATGAGAACGGGGAACACTGAAGCTTTCTTT	CSVEVMRTGNTEAFF
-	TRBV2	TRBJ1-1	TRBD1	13	TGTGCCAGCAGCCGGACAGGGAACACTGAAGCTTTCTTT	CASSRTGNTEAFF
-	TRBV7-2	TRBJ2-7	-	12	TGTGCCAGCAGCCCCTCCAGTCACGAGCAGTACTTC	CASSPSSHEQYF
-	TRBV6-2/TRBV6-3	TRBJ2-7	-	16	TGTGCCAGCAGTTACTTCTTGATGGCCAGAACCTACGAGCAGTACTTC	CASSYFLMARTYEQYF
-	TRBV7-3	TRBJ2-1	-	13	TGTGCCAGCAGCTCGAGCCGATCGAATGAGCAGTTCTTC	CASSSSRSNEQFF
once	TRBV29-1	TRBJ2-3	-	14	TGCAGCGTCGCATGGACAGCTAGAACAGATACGCAGTATTTT	CSVAWTARTDTQYF
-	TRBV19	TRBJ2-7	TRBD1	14	TGTGCCAGTAGTAGACAGGGGGCCCTCTACGAGCAGTACTTC	CASSRQGALYEQYF
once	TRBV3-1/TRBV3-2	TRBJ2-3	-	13	TGTGCCAGCAGCCCGTCCGGGACAGATACGCAGTATTTT	CASSPSGTDTQYF